These 31 T cell receptor beta chains were sequenced from one sample in a study of blood T cell repertoires in COVID-19. Assay: immunoSEQ multiplex PCR; the TCRdb copy retains only in-frame clones and omits some. The table has 250,000 to 300,000 clones, around nine tenths seen once. The sample taken for sequencing was peripheral blood. The source is a man aged 30 to 45 with active or convalescent COVID-19.

The rearrangement joins TRBV7-7 to TRBJ2-6; TRBD1 matches at 7 bases. In germline, CDR1 is SSHAT, CDR2 FNYEAQ (reference sequence). Trimming took 5 bases from V and 2 from J; bases not matched to a gene: 3. The CDR3 loop spans 15 amino acids. This CDR3 is CASSPGGTGANVLTF. DNA of the CDR3: TGTGCCAGCAGCCCAGGGGGTACTGGGGCCAACGTCCTGACTTTC.

The J gene is TRBJ2-1, the V gene TRBV9, with 9 bases aligning to TRBD1. Trimming cost V 0 bases and J 3 bases; bases outside gene matches: 7. CDR3 length equals 17 residues. Germline values: CDR1 SGDLS, CDR2 YYNGEE. The CDR3 loop reads CASSVGDRVFLYNEQFF. The DNA for the CDR3 is TGTGCCAGCAGCGTAGGGGACAGGGTTTTCCTCTACAATGAGCAGTTCTTC.

This clone was counted a single time. This rearrangement joins TRBV2 to TRBJ2-1, with TRBD2 matching 13 bases. The V and J ends lost 7 bases and 10 bases, in that order; junction bases with no gene match: 19. Germline V gene lookup returns CDR1 SNHLY and CDR2 FYNNEI. The CDR3 is 18 amino acids. The CDR3 DNA follows: TGTGCCAGCATCCGAGTGGGACTAGCGGGGCCCAATGATGGGGAGCAGTTCTTC. Translated: CASIRVGLAGPNDGEQFF.

The V gene is TRBV27, the J gene TRBJ2-7, with D maybe TRBD2 (6 bases). The V gene lost 2 bases and the J gene lost 7 bases, with 15 bases spanning the gap. The CDR3 is 14 residues long. Germline CDR1 MNHEY, CDR2 SMNVEV (reference sequence). The CDR3 sequence is CASSLGGGLGEQYF. Written as DNA, the CDR3 is TGTGCCAGCAGTTTAGGTGGGGGACTGGGTGAGCAGTACTTC.

V gene TRBV4-1 combines with J gene TRBJ2-6; the D gene is possibly TRBD1 (6 bases). The CDR3 loop spans 16 amino acids. Trimming pared 3 bases from V and 4 bases from J, leaving 13 bases between. CDR1 is MGHRA, CDR2 YSYEKL, per germline. CDR3 protein: CASSQVPGAGANVLTF. For the CDR3, the DNA is TGCGCCAGCAGCCAGGTTCCAGGGGCCGGGGCCAACGTCCTGACTTTC.

This clone was found once. The V call is TRBV3-1 (or the pseudogene TRBV3-2), the J call TRBJ2-2; TRBD2 aligns across 13 bases. Losses at the gene ends were 7 bases for V and 5 bases for J; bases not matched to a gene: 1. CDR1 and CDR2 from the germline V gene are LGHDT and YNNKEL (reference sequence). The CDR3 loop spans 14 amino acids. The chain's CDR3 is CASMTSGGTGELFF. The CDR3 coding sequence is TGTGCCAGCATGACTAGCGGGGGGACCGGGGAGCTGTTTTTT.

This chain connects TRBV19 to TRBJ2-1, with 13 bases matching TRBD2. The germline V gene encodes CDR1 LNHDA and CDR2 SQIVND (reference sequence). Losses at the gene ends were 3 bases for V and 12 bases for J; bases not matched to a gene: 8. The CDR3 extends over 15 amino acids. The CDR3 loop is CASSILGLAGSWQFF. CDR3 nucleotides: TGTGCCAGTAGTATTTTGGGACTAGCGGGGTCCTGGCAGTTCTTC.

This chain uses TRBV5-4 with TRBJ1-1; D is uncertain. This CDR3 has 14 residues. V lost 0 bases and J lost 1, with 7 bases in between. CDR1 is SGHNT and CDR2 is YYREEE in the germline V gene (reference sequence). The CDR3 DNA sequence: TGTGCCAGCAGCTTGGGACTGCAGAACACTGAAGCTTTCTTT. It yields the protein CASSLGLQNTEAFF.

This CDR3 reads CASSLDSFEQFF. The CDR3 coding sequence is TGTGCCAGCTCACTTGACTCATTCGAGCAGTTCTTC. The V call is TRBV18, the J call TRBJ2-1; D unresolved. Germline V CDR1 and CDR2: KGHSH, LQKENI. The CDR3 is 12 residues long. V was shortened by 4 bases and J by 10 bases, with 11 bases between the two germline ends.

The chain carries TRBV14 and TRBJ2-2, with D possibly TRBD1 on 6 matching bases. Germline V gene lookup returns CDR1 SGHDN and CDR2 FVKESK. With 3 bases removed from V and 13 bases from J, the gap between germline ends came to 15 bases. The CDR3 extends over 13 amino acids. DNA for the CDR3: TGTGCCAGCAGCCATATAACAGGGTATTGGCTGTTTTTT. As protein: CASSHITGYWLFF.

The V call is TRBV7-8, the J call TRBJ2-2; 9 bases fit TRBD2. CDR1 and CDR2 (germline): SGHVS, FQNEAQ. Trimming at V came to 3 bases and at J to 7 bases, leaving 9 bases not matched to a gene. This CDR3 is 16 amino acids long. CDR3 protein: CASSLRGGFRNGELFF. In DNA, the CDR3 is TGTGCCAGCAGCTTGCGGGGGGGCTTTAGGAACGGGGAGCTGTTTTTT.

The genes are TRBV30 and TRBJ1-4; the D is unclear. This CDR3 comprises 13 residues. Germline CDR1 and CDR2: GTSNPN and SVGIG (reference sequence). Trimming shortened V by 4 bases and J by 7 bases, and 13 bases separated the two germline ends. This CDR3 reads CAWNSGVGEKLFF. In nucleotides, the CDR3 is TGTGCCTGGAACAGCGGCGTGGGTGAAAAACTGTTTTTT.

V usage is TRBV5-8 and J usage is TRBJ2-3; 7 nucleotides agree with TRBD2. The CDR3 length is 16 residues. After removal of 0 bases from V and 6 bases from J, the junction contained 10 bases not matched to a gene. Germline V gene data show CDR1 as SGHTS and CDR2 as YDEGEE. In DNA, the CDR3 is TGTGCCAGCAGCTTGGAACGGGGGGTAGGGACGGATACGCAGTATTTT. Encoded protein: CASSLERGVGTDTQYF.

The rearrangement links TRBV6-5 to TRBJ2-5; 13 bases are a match to TRBD2. The CDR3 covers 15 residues. The germline CDR1 and CDR2 sequences are MNHEY and SVGAGI. The V gene end was trimmed by 6 bases and the J gene end by 5 bases; junction bases not matched to a gene: 6. The DNA for the CDR3 is TGTGCCAGCAGACGAGGGACTAGCGGGGATGAGACCCAGTACTTC. It encodes CASRRGTSGDETQYF.

The chain is built from TRBV13 and TRBJ2-7; 9 nucleotides match TRBD1. The CDR3 runs to 16 residues. Per germline, CDR1 PRHDT and CDR2 FYEKMQ (reference sequence). The V segment lost 5 bases and the J segment 2 bases; nucleotides outside the gene matches: 10. The DNA for the CDR3 is TGTGCCAGCAGCCTGGGGGGCCGGGACAGGGCCTACGAGCAGTACTTC. It translates to CASSLGGRDRAYEQYF.

The chain uses TRBV6-5 and TRBJ1-4, with TRBD1 as a possible D gene (5 bases). The CDR3 runs 15 residues. With 6 bases removed from V and 0 bases from J, the gap between germline ends came to 11 bases. Germline V lookup: CDR1 MNHEY, CDR2 SVGAGI. The CDR3 spells CASRETATTNEKLFF. CDR3 DNA sequence: TGTGCCAGCAGGGAGACAGCCACAACTAATGAAAAACTGTTTTTT.

The V call is TRBV4-1, the J call TRBJ2-5, with 10 bases matching TRBD2. V lost 0 bases and J lost 7; bases outside the gene matches: 20. Germline CDR1 and CDR2: MGHRA and YSYEKL. This CDR3 is 20 amino acids long. The CDR3 loop is CASSQDPSGGASSTRGTQYF. For the CDR3, the DNA is TGCGCCAGCAGCCAAGATCCGAGCGGGGGGGCGAGTAGTACGAGGGGGACCCAGTACTTC.

The chain couples TRBV7-7 to TRBJ1-2; 7 positions match TRBD1. Germline assignment: CDR1 SSHAT and CDR2 FNYEAQ (reference sequence). After removal of 5 bases from V and 8 bases from J, the junction contained 17 bases not matched to a gene. This CDR3 is built from 16 residues. The CDR3 here is CASSPHPGTASVGYTF. As DNA, the CDR3 is TGTGCCAGCAGCCCTCACCCCGGGACAGCTTCGGTCGGCTACACCTTC.

The table lists this clone with a few counts. V and J are TRBV9 and TRBJ1-2, with TRBD1 identical over 9 bases. The V segment lost 7 bases and the J segment 7 bases; nucleotides outside the gene matches: 5. This CDR3 spans 12 amino acids. Germline assignment: CDR1 SGDLS and CDR2 YYNGEE. CDR3 DNA: TGTGCCAGCGGGGGGACAGGGACTGGCTACACCTTC. Translating gives CASGGTGTGYTF.

This clone was counted a single time. The V call is TRBV15, the J call TRBJ2-7; 10 bases map to TRBD2. Trimming at V came to 2 bases and at J to 7 bases, leaving 11 bases not matched to a gene. The CDR3 spans 16 residues. The V gene's germline CDR1 is LNHNV and CDR2 YYDKDF (reference sequence). Written as DNA, the CDR3 is TGTGCCACCAGCAGAAGTCCGAGCGGGGGGGTACTAGAGCAGTACTTC. This translates into CATSRSPSGGVLEQYF.

The chain recombines TRBV5-1 with TRBJ1-6; D ambiguous. The CDR3 runs 16 residues. Per the germline V gene, CDR1 is SGHRS and CDR2 is YFSETQ. The germline V and J ends were trimmed by 2 bases and 0 bases, with 9 bases remaining between them. Written as DNA, the CDR3 is TGCGCCAGCAGCTTCCGGGAAAGCTCCTATAATTCACCCCTCCACTTT. It codes for CASSFRESSYNSPLHF.

The chain is built from TRBV11-2 and TRBJ2-5; 8 bases are a match to TRBD2. Trimming took 5 bases from V and 2 from J; bases not matched to a gene: 4. The CDR3 extends over 14 amino acids. Germline values: CDR1 SGHAT, CDR2 FQNNGV. CDR3 sequence (DNA): TGTGCCAGCAGCGAGACTAGCGCACAAGAGACCCAGTACTTC. It translates to CASSETSAQETQYF.

This clone has a single count. Here the CDR3 DNA reads TGTGCCACCAGTGATTCCCTTACATCGTCAGGGGACTATGGCTACACCTTC. Amino acids: CATSDSLTSSGDYGYTF. This chain links TRBV24-1 with TRBJ1-2, with TRBD1 as a possible D gene (6 bases). V gave up 2 bases and J gave up 3 bases, with 18 bases separating them. The CDR3 is 17 residues long. The germline V gene encodes CDR1 KGHDR and CDR2 SFDVKD.

This clone was seen only once. This chain's CDR3 is CASVTGLEGTEAFF. The CDR3 DNA reads as TGTGCCAGCGTGACAGGGTTGGAAGGCACTGAAGCTTTCTTT. This chain links TRBV9 with TRBJ1-1, with 7 bases fitting TRBD1. V gave up 7 bases and J gave up 4 bases; unmatched junction bases: 10. Germline CDR1 reads SGDLS; CDR2 reads YYNGEE. The CDR3 runs 14 residues.

V gene TRBV7-9 combines with J gene TRBJ1-2; D ambiguous. V shed 6 bases and J shed 3 bases, with 23 bases lying between them. The germline gives CDR1 SEHNR, CDR2 FQNEAQ (reference sequence). This CDR3 contains 17 residues. CDR3 bases: TGTGCCAGCAGTCGGGTCCTCTCTTCTGGATTAGACTATGGCTACACCTTC. It is translated as CASSRVLSSGLDYGYTF.

The genes are TRBV9 and TRBJ1-1; TRBD1 agrees at 7 bases. This CDR3 is built from 16 residues. Unmatched junction bases numbered 6, after V lost 0 bases and J lost 1 base. Germline V gene data show CDR1 as SGDLS and CDR2 as YYNGEE. CDR3 sequence reads: CASSVDRGNRNTEAFF. In nucleotides, the CDR3 is TGTGCCAGCAGCGTAGACAGGGGAAACCGGAACACTGAAGCTTTCTTT. Full variable domain (missing parts from reference TRBV9 and TRBJ1-1): DSGVTQTPKHLITATGQRVTLRCSPRSGDLSVYWYQQSLDQGLQFLIQYYNGEERAKGNILERFSAQQFPDLHSELNLSSLELGDSALYFCASSVDRGNRNTEAFFGQGTRLTVV.

The genes are TRBV5-5 and TRBJ1-2; TRBD1 matches at 8 bases. The CDR3 totals 14 residues. Germline V gene sequence: CDR1 SGHKS, CDR2 YYEKEE (reference sequence). With 4 bases clipped from V and 5 bases from J, the junction kept 7 bases outside the gene matches. CDR3 sequence (DNA): TGTGCCAGCAGCCCAGAACGACAGGGGTATGGCTACACCTTC. This encodes CASSPERQGYGYTF.

The chain joins TRBV19 to TRBJ1-3; D uncertain. The CDR3 consists of 16 residues. Per germline, CDR1 LNHDA and CDR2 SQIVND (reference sequence). Between the trimmed V and J ends, which lost 6 bases and 3 bases, there was a span of 18 bases. The CDR3 nucleotides are TGTGCCAGTAGCCTGCCCCAAGTTGGCTTTGGAAACACCATATATTTT. It codes for CASSLPQVGFGNTIYF.

The rearrangement links TRBV7-2 to TRBJ2-5, with TRBD1 identical over 8 bases. After removal of 5 bases from V and 4 bases from J, the junction contained 6 bases not matched to a gene. Germline CDR1 SGHTA, CDR2 FQGNSA. This CDR3 has 14 amino acids. Here the CDR3 reads CASSRDRRPETQYF. DNA for the CDR3: TGTGCCAGCAGCCGGGACAGGCGCCCAGAGACCCAGTACTTC.

The V and J genes are TRBV4-1 and TRBJ1-4; D perhaps matches TRBD1 (5 bases). V shed 0 bases and J shed 8 bases, with 19 bases lying between them. The CDR3 loop spans 17 amino acids. Germline V gene data show CDR1 as MGHRA and CDR2 as YSYEKL. In DNA, the CDR3 is TGCGCCAGCAGCCAAGATAGGACACCCAATAGGTGGGAAAAACTGTTTTTT. Translated, it gives CASSQDRTPNRWEKLFF.

J is TRBJ2-7 and V is TRBV7-2; D possibly corresponds to TRBD2 (5 bases). This CDR3 contains 14 residues. CDR1 is SGHTA, CDR2 FQGNSA, per germline. Trimming removed 1 base at V and 3 bases at J, with 10 bases between. The CDR3 loop is CASSLEPGDYEQYF. In nucleotides, the CDR3 is TGTGCCAGCAGCTTAGAACCCGGGGACTACGAGCAGTACTTC.